This T cell receptor (beta chain) was retrieved from a study of blood T cell repertoires in COVID-19. Across the whole study: Sites in the United States, Italy and Spain provided acute and convalescent COVID-19 samples. From T cells, B-cell-depleted T cells, or PBMCs came the material, which was cDNA or gDNA.

In this sample, this clone turned up once. In the source study's methods: It was from reference gene primer amplification that nucleated cell counts were estimated. Only in-frame clones appear in the TCRdb table, and some are missing; sequencing was by immunoSEQ multiplex PCR. V, J and clone size are taken as reported in that table, and D and trimming were inferred from the DNA itself. The sample has roughly 36,000 clones, approximately 85% seen once. The receptor was isolated from a man aged 60 to 75 with acute or convalescent COVID-19. The sample was peripheral blood.

DNA of the CDR3: TGCAGCGTTGGGATCCCGGAGAGGGAAAAACTGTTTTTT. Its translation: CSVGIPEREKLFF. The chain couples TRBV29-1 to TRBJ1-4; D gene unclear. V was cut by 4 bases and J by 8 bases, with 14 bases left in between. CDR1 SQVTM and CDR2 ANQGSEA come from the germline V gene. The CDR3 length is 13 residues.